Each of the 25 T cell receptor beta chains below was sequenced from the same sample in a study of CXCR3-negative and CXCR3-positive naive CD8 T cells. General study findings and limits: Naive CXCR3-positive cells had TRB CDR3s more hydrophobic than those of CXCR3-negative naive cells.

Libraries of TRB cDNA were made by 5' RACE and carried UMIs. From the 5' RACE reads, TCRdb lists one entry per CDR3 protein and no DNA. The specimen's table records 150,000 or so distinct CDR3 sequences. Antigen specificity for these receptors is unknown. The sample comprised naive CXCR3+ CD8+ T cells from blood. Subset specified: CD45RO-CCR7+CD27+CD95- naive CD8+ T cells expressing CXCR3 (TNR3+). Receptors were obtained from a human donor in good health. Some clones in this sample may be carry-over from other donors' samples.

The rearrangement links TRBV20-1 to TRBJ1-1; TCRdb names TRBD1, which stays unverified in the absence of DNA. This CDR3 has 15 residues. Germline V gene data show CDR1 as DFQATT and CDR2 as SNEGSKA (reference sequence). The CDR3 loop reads CSAGQGANMNTEAFF.

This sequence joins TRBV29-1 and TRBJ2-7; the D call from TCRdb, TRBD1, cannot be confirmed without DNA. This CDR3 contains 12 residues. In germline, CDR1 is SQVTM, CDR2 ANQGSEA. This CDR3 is CSVRAGRYEQYF.

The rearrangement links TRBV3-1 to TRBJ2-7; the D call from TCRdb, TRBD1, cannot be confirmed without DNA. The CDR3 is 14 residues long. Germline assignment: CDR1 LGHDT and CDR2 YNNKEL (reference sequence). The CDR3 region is CASSPNGPGYEQYF.

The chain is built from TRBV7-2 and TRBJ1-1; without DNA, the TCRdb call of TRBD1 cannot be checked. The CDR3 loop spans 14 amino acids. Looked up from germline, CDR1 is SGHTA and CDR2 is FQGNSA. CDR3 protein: CASSLHPKGTEAFF.

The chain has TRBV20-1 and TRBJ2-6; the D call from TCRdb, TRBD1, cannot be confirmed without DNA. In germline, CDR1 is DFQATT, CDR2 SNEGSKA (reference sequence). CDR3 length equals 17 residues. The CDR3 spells CSASFNDVPSGANVLTF.

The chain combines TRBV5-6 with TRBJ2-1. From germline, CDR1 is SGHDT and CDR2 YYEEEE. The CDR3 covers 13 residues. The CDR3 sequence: CASSLIDQNEQFF.

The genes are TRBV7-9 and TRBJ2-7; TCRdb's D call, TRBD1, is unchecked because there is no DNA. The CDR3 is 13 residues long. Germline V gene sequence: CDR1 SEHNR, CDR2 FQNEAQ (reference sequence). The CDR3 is CASSIGQGYEQYF.

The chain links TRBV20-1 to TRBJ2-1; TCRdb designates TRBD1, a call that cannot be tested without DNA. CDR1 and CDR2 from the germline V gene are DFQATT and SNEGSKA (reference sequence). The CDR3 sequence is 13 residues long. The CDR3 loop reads CSAREGAETEQFF.

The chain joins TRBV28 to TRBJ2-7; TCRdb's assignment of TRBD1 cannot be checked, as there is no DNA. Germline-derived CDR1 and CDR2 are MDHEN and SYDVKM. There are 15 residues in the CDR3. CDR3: CASSSTGTGFYEQYF.

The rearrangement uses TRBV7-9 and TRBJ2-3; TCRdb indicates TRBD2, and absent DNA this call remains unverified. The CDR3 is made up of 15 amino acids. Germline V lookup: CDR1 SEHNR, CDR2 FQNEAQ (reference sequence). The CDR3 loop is CASEAGQRSTDTQYF.

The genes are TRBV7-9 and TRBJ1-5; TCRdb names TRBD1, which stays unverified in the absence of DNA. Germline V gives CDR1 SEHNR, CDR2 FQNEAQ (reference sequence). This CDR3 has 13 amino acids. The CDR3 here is CASSGTVVEPQHF.

CDR3 amino acids: CASSQDFSGAANTGELFF. The V and J genes are TRBV4-3 and TRBJ2-2; the D gene TCRdb calls, TRBD1, cannot be checked with no DNA. The CDR3 extends over 18 amino acids. Germline-derived CDR1 and CDR2 are LGHNA and YSLEER.

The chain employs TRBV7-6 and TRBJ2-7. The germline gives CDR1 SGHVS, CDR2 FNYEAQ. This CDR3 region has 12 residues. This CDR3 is CASSSRFYEQYF.

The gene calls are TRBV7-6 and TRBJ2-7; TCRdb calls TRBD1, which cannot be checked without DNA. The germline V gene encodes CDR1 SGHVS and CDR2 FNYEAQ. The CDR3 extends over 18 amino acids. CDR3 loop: CASSLGPPYLAAPYEQYF.

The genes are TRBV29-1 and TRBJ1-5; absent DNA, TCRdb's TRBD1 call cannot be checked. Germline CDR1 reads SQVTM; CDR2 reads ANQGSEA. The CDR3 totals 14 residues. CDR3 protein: CSVRTGGFSQPQHF.

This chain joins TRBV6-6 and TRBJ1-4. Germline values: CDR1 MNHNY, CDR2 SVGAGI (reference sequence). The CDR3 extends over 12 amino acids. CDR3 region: CASSPAVEELFF.

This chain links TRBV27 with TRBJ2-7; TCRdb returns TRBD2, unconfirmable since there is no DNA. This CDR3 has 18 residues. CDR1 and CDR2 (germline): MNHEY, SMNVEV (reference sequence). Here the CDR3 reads CASSSGLAGRVSSYEQYF.

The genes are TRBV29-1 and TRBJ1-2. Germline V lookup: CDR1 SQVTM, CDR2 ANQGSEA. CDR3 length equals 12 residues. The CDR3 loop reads CSVAGSNYGYTF.

The CDR3 is CASSHGLAVSSYNEQFF. The chain uses TRBV14 and TRBJ2-1; TCRdb selects TRBD2, and the lack of DNA leaves this call unchecked. CDR1 and CDR2 (germline): SGHDN, FVKESK. This CDR3 has 17 amino acids.

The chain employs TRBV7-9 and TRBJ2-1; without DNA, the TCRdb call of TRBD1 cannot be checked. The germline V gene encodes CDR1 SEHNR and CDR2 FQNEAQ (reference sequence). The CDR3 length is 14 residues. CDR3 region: CASSFRGGADEQFF. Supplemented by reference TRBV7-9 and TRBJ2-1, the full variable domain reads DTGVSQNPRHKITKRGQNVTFRCDPISEHNRLYWYRQTLGQGPEFLTYFQNEAQLEKSRLLSDRFSAERPKGSFSTLEIQRTEQGDSAMYLCASSFRGGADEQFFGPGTRLTVL.

The CDR3 protein is CSASSRAGEAFF. The gene calls are TRBV20-1 and TRBJ1-1; the D gene TCRdb calls, TRBD1, cannot be checked with no DNA. Germline assignment: CDR1 DFQATT and CDR2 SNEGSKA (reference sequence). The CDR3 extends over 12 amino acids.

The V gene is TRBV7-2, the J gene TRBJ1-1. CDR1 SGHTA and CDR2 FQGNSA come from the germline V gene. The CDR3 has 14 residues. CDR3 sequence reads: CASSNRDVGLEAFF.

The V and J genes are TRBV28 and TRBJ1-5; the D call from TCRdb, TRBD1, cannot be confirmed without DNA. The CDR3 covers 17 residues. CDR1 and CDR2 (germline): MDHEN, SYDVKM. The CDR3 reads CASSHNPGQGAQQPQHF.

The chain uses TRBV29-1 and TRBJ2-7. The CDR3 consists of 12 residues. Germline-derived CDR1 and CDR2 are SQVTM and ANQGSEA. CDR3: CSVGVREYEQYF.

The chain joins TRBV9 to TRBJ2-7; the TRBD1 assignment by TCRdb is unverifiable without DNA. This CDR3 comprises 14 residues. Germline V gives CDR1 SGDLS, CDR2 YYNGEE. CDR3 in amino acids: CASSVGQETYEQYF.